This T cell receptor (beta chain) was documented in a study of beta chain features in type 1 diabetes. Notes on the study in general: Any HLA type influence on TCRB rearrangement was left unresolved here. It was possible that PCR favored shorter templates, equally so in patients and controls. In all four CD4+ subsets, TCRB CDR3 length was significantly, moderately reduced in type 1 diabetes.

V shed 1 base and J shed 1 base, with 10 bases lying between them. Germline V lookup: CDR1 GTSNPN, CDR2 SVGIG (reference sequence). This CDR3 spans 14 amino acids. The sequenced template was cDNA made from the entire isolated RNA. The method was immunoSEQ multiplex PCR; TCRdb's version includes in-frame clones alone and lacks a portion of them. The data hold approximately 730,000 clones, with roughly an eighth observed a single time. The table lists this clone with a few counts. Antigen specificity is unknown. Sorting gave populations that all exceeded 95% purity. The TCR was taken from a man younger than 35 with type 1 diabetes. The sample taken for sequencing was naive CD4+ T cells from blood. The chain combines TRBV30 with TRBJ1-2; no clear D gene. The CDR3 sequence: CAWSGTVFNYGYTF. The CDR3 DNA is TGTGCCTGGAGTGGGACGGTCTTTAACTATGGCTACACCTTC.